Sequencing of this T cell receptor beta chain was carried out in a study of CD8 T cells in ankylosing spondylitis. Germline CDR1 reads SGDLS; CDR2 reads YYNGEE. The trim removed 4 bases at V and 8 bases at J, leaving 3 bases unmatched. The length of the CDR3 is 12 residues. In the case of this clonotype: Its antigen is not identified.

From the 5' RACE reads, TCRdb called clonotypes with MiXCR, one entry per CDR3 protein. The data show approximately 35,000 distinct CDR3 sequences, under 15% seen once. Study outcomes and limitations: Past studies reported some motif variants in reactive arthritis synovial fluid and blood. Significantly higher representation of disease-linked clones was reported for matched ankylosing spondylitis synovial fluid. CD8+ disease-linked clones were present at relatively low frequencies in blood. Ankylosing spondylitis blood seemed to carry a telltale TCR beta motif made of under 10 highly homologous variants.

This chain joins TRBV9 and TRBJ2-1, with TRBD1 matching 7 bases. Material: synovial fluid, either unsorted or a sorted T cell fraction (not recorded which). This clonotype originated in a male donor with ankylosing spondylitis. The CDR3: CASSLGGYEQFF. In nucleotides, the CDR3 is TGTGCCAGCAGCCTAGGGGGCTATGAGCAGTTCTTC.